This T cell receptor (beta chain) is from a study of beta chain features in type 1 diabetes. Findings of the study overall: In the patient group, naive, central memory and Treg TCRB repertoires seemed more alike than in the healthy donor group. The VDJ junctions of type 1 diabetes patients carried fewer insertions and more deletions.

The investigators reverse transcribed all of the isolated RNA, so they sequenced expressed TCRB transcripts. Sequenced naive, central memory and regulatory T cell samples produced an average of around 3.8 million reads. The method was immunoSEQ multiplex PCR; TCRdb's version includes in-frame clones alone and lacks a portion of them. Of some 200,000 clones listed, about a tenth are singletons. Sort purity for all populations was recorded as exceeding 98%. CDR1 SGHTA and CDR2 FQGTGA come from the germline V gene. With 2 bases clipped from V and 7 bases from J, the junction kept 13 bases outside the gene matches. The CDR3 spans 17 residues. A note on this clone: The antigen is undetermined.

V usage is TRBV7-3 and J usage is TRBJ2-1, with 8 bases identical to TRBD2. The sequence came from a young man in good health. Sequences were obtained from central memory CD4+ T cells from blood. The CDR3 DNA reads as TGTGCCAGCAGCTTATCTACTAGGGTAGCGGGACCTAATGAGCAGTTCTTC. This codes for CASSLSTRVAGPNEQFF.